These 23 T cell receptor beta chains were all obtained from the same sample, sequenced in a study of CD8+ T cells in alopecia areata. Extracted RNA was reverse transcribed, and the resulting cDNA served as sequencing template. Profiled with immunoSEQ multiplex PCR; TCRdb holds only in-frame clones, not every one. The data show 110,000 or so clones, with under 60% seen just once and around a quarter held by the top ten. The sequencing sample was made of NKG2D-low CD8+ T cells sorted from blood. The receptors here all came from a human donor with alopecia areata.

This clone is a singleton in its sample. The chain combines TRBV28 with TRBJ2-7; D is uncertain. The length of the CDR3 is 14 residues. CDR1 is MDHEN and CDR2 is SYDVKM in the germline V gene. V gave up 3 bases and J gave up 0 bases, with 9 bases separating them. This CDR3 reads CASSFSRNSYEQYF. The CDR3, as DNA: TGTGCCAGCAGTTTTTCGCGGAACTCCTACGAGCAGTACTTC.

V usage is TRBV14 and J usage is TRBJ1-4; maybe TRBD1 (5 bases). This CDR3 region has 15 residues. Per germline, CDR1 SGHDN and CDR2 FVKESK. The ends were cut back, 4 bases at V and 3 bases at J, with 12 bases in the middle. Here the CDR3 DNA reads TGTGCCAGCAGCCGCATCGCGGGGCCTAATGAAAAACTGTTTTTT. It encodes CASSRIAGPNEKLFF.

The rearrangement joins TRBV28 to TRBJ2-7, with no clear D. V was clipped by 5 bases and J by 3 bases, with 14 bases between them. The germline V gene has CDR1 MDHEN and CDR2 SYDVKM. The CDR3 spans 14 residues. CDR3 DNA sequence: TGTGCCAGCAGTGCCACTCATACTTACTACGAGCAGTACTTC. Translating it yields CASSATHTYYEQYF.

This clone is a singleton in its sample. This chain uses TRBV5-1 with TRBJ2-6; D is uncertain. Per germline, CDR1 SGHRS and CDR2 YFSETQ. CDR3 size: 15 residues. Trimming shortened V by 4 bases and J by 2 bases, and 10 bases separated the two germline ends. This CDR3 reads CASSTAVPGANVLTF. The CDR3 nucleotides are TGCGCCAGCAGCACGGCCGTGCCTGGGGCCAACGTCCTGACTTTC.

The chain has TRBV25-1 and TRBJ2-7; D uncertain. V lost 3 bases to trimming and J lost 7 bases, with 4 bases between them. The V gene's germline CDR1 is MGHDK and CDR2 SYGVNS. The CDR3 covers 10 residues. The CDR3 region is CASSDWEQYF. Written as DNA, the CDR3 is TGTGCCAGCAGTGACTGGGAGCAGTACTTC.

The chain joins TRBV6-6 to TRBJ1-2; D unresolved. The V and J ends lost 2 bases and 12 bases respectively, with 13 bases between them. There are 12 residues in the CDR3. Germline-derived CDR1 and CDR2 are MNHNY and SVGAGI (reference sequence). The CDR3 spells CASSYPGAKDTF. For the CDR3, the DNA is TGTGCCAGCAGTTACCCAGGAGCCAAAGACACCTTC.

This clone was counted a few times. V usage is TRBV13 and J usage is TRBJ2-1; 10 nucleotides agree with TRBD1. Germline-derived CDR1 and CDR2 are PRHDT and FYEKMQ (reference sequence). V shed 4 bases, J shed 8 bases, and the junction held 8 bases outside the gene matches. This CDR3 region has 15 residues. CDR3 protein: CASSSDRGRVDEQFF. In nucleotides, the CDR3 is TGTGCCAGCAGCTCTGACAGGGGGCGCGTTGATGAGCAGTTCTTC. The full variable domain, completed using reference TRBV13 and TRBJ2-1, is AAGVIQSPRHLIKEKRETATLKCYPIPRHDTVYWYQQGPGQDPQFLISFYEKMQSDKGSIPDRFSAQQFSDYHSELNMSSLELGDSALYFCASSSDRGRVDEQFFGPGTRLTVL.

A few counts support this clone. The chain links TRBV13 to TRBJ1-1; D gene unclear. CDR1 and CDR2 (germline): PRHDT, FYEKMQ (reference sequence). The CDR3 sequence is 12 residues long. V shed 6 bases and J shed 1 base, with 6 bases lying between them. CDR3 DNA: TGTGCCAGCAGAGCAGGGAACACTGAAGCTTTCTTT. Its protein product is CASRAGNTEAFF.

The CDR3 loop is CASSYSTFYEQYF. The DNA of the CDR3 is TGTGCCAGCAGTTACTCGACTTTCTACGAGCAGTACTTC. The chain joins TRBV6-5 to TRBJ2-7, with no clear D. CDR1 is MNHEY, CDR2 SVGAGI, per germline. The length of the CDR3 is 13 residues. V lost 0 bases, J lost 3 bases, and 6 bases lay in between.

The V gene is TRBV6-5, the J gene TRBJ2-7; TRBD2 aligns across 9 bases. The J segment lost 1 base and the V segment lost 0 bases, leaving 1 base of the junction unmatched. There are 15 residues in the CDR3. Germline V gene data show CDR1 as MNHEY and CDR2 as SVGAGI. DNA for the CDR3: TGTGCCAGCAGTTACTCTGCGGGAGGGTCCTACGAGCAGTACTTC. Translated, it gives CASSYSAGGSYEQYF.

CDR3 protein: CASGRLNTEAFF. The CDR3 DNA sequence: TGTGCCAGCGGCAGGTTGAACACTGAAGCTTTCTTT. The gene calls are TRBV27 and TRBJ1-1; D unresolved. Germline-derived CDR1 and CDR2 are MNHEY and SMNVEV (reference sequence). CDR3 length: 12 residues. Trimming took 8 bases from V and 0 from J, leaving 7 bases between them.

This clone was recorded a few times. This chain joins TRBV7-9 and TRBJ1-1; D not resolved. The V gene lost 0 bases and the J gene lost 10 bases, with 6 bases spanning the gap. This CDR3 is 11 amino acids long. Germline CDR1 reads SEHNR; CDR2 reads FQNEAQ (reference sequence). The CDR3 nucleotides read TGTGCCAGCAGCTTAGCACCTGTAGCTTTCTTT. Residues: CASSLAPVAFF.

This chain links TRBV1 with TRBJ1-1; the table assigns TRBD1, which was not confirmed against the DNA. TRBV1 is annotated as a pseudogene. The CDR3 is 16 residues long. Written as DNA, the CDR3 is TGCACCAGCAGCCTGTTGGGACACCTCATGAACACTGAAGCTTTCTTT. Its protein product is CTSSLLGHLMNTEAFF.

The V and J genes are TRBV5-6 and TRBJ2-7; D uncertain. Looked up from germline, CDR1 is SGHDT and CDR2 is YYEEEE. V shed 2 bases and J shed 4 bases, with 13 bases lying between them. This CDR3 has 14 amino acids. The CDR3 protein is CASSLGSDQYEQYF. The CDR3 DNA sequence: TGTGCCAGCAGCTTAGGGTCGGACCAATACGAGCAGTACTTC. Together with reference TRBV5-6 and TRBJ2-7, the CDR3 gives the full variable domain: DAGVTQSPTHLIKTRGQQVTLRCSPKSGHDTVSWYQQALGQGPQFIFQYYEEEERQRGNFPDRFSGHQFPNYSSELNVNALLLGDSALYLCASSLGSDQYEQYFGPGTRLTVT.

V usage is TRBV5-6 and J usage is TRBJ2-1; either TRBD1 or TRBD2 may supply D (5 bases each). CDR3 length: 13 residues. Germline V lookup: CDR1 SGHDT, CDR2 YYEEEE. Trimming shortened V by 0 bases and J by 8 bases, and 9 bases separated the two germline ends. The CDR3 region is CASSLGRGDEQFF. The CDR3, as DNA: TGTGCCAGCAGCTTGGGAAGGGGAGATGAGCAGTTCTTC.

V usage is TRBV7-2 and J usage is TRBJ2-1; D is unresolved. The V gene's germline CDR1 is SGHTA and CDR2 FQGNSA. This CDR3 is 13 amino acids long. V shed 5 bases and J shed 9 bases, with 14 bases lying between them. In DNA, the CDR3 is TGTGCCAGCAGCGCTTCCTTAGACCGTGAGCAGTTCTTC. Its translation is CASSASLDREQFF. Based on the CDR3 plus reference TRBV7-2 and TRBJ2-1, the full variable domain is GAGVSQSPSNKVTEKGKDVELRCDPISGHTALYWYRQSLGQGLEFLIYFQGNSAPDKSGLPSDRFSAERTGGSVSTLTIQRTQQEDSAVYLCASSASLDREQFFGPGTRLTVL.

This CDR3 reads CASTPSGAYNEQFF. DNA for the CDR3: TGTGCCAGCACCCCTAGCGGGGCATACAATGAGCAGTTCTTC. This chain links TRBV27 with TRBJ2-1; 9 bases are a match to TRBD2. The CDR3 contains 14 residues. V dropped 7 bases and J dropped 4; count of bases not matched to a gene: 5. Per germline, CDR1 MNHEY and CDR2 SMNVEV (reference sequence).

As to this clone: Within the sample, other DNA sequences also encode this same CDR3. The chain is built from TRBV11-2 and TRBJ2-3; D is unresolved. The CDR3 is made up of 12 amino acids. Germline CDR1 SGHAT, CDR2 FQNNGV. V lost 1 base to trimming and J lost 5 bases, with 4 bases between them. In DNA, the CDR3 is TGTGCCAGCAGCTTAGTGGGAGATACGCAGTATTTT. Residues: CASSLVGDTQYF.

CDR3 protein: CASNPGLNDNEQFF. The CDR3 bases are TGTGCCAGCAACCCTGGACTAAACGACAATGAGCAGTTCTTC. V is TRBV27 and J is TRBJ2-1; a possible D gene is TRBD2 (6 bases). CDR1 MNHEY and CDR2 SMNVEV come from the germline V gene (reference sequence). Deletions cut 7 bases from V and 5 bases from J, with 15 bases between. The CDR3 runs to 14 residues.

Comments on this clone: The sample holds other DNA sequences that translate to the same CDR3. This sequence joins TRBV27 and TRBJ1-1; D gene unclear. The CDR3 totals 13 residues. Germline V gene lookup returns CDR1 MNHEY and CDR2 SMNVEV (reference sequence). V lost 2 bases, J lost 2 bases, and 6 bases lay in between. The CDR3 region is CASSLGPNTEAFF. The CDR3 DNA reads TGTGCCAGCAGTTTAGGGCCTAACACTGAAGCTTTCTTT.

The chain joins TRBV4-1 to TRBJ2-3; D remains unclear. The V end lost 0 bases, the J end lost 2 bases, and 9 bases lay between the germline ends. The CDR3 is 15 amino acids. Germline CDR1 and CDR2: MGHRA and YSYEKL. The CDR3 here is CASSQDRQHTDTQYF. CDR3 bases: TGCGCCAGCAGCCAAGATCGGCAGCACACAGATACGCAGTATTTT.

V usage is TRBV7-9 and J usage is TRBJ1-1; D is unresolved. Germline V gene lookup returns CDR1 SEHNR and CDR2 FQNEAQ (reference sequence). This CDR3 is 15 amino acids long. Between the trimmed V and J ends, which lost 5 bases and 1 base, there was a span of 14 bases. The CDR3 here is CASSHATRENTEAFF. CDR3 DNA sequence: TGTGCCAGCAGCCACGCCACCAGAGAGAACACTGAAGCTTTCTTT.

This clone was counted many times. The rearrangement joins TRBV27 to TRBJ2-1, with 9 bases identical to TRBD2. CDR3 length: 13 residues. The V segment lost 4 bases and the J segment 7 bases; nucleotides outside the gene matches: 2. The germline gives CDR1 MNHEY, CDR2 SMNVEV (reference sequence). The DNA for the CDR3 is TGTGCCAGCAGTTCGGGACTAGCAAATGAGCAGTTCTTC. Its translation: CASSSGLANEQFF.